This T cell receptor (beta chain) was recovered during a study of CD8 T cells in Susac syndrome. The length of the CDR3 is 16 residues. V was trimmed by 0 bases and J by 4 bases, leaving 13 bases between them. CDR1 is LGHNA and CDR2 is YSLEER in the germline V gene. From blood CD8+ and CD4+ T cells, the TCR beta chain was sequenced. The study used treatment-naive patients who had stable or active relapsing-remitting disease as multiple sclerosis controls. A quantity of about 0.5 to 1 ug RNA underwent reverse transcription using random hexamers. TCRdb redid the calling of the immunoSEQ multiplex PCR reads with MiXCR, one entry per CDR3 protein. The table lists 130,000 or so distinct CDR3 sequences, roughly 80% of them singletons.

V and J are TRBV4-3 and TRBJ2-1; weak D call: TRBD1 (5 bases). Sequencing was done on a sample of CD8+ T cells from PBMCs. The TCR was taken from a human donor with multiple sclerosis. The CDR3 protein is CASSQDWGLKYNEQFF. CDR3 bases: TGCGCCAGCAGCCAAGATTGGGGCCTTAAGTACAATGAGCAGTTCTTC.